This is a list of T cell receptor beta chains from one sample in a study of early T cells in non-severe SARS-CoV-2 infection. A single record per CDR3 protein comes from TCRdb applying MiXCR to the 5' RACE reads. The sample records roughly 20,000 distinct CDR3 sequences, about 3.8% being singletons. Sequenced: whole blood. These receptors all come from an adult who was a healthcare worker with PCR-confirmed SARS-CoV-2 infection or an uninfected control (not recorded which). CDR3s include the opening cysteine and the closing phenylalanine or tryptophan. D genes are given only for firm matches. A clone size is listed for some rows: how often the clone was seen (once, few, many), or a class if it is expanded.

15	-	TRBV12-3/TRBV12-4	many	TRBJ1-6	TGTGCCAGCAGTTTCGGCAGGGCGTATAATTCACCCCTCCACTTT	CASSFGRAYNSPLHF
13	TRBD1	TRBV7-8	many	TRBJ2-7	TGTGCCAGCAGCTTAGACAGGGGTTCCGAGCAGTACTTC	CASSLDRGSEQYF
13	-	TRBV29-1	many	TRBJ2-7	TGCAGCGTTGGCCGTATGGGGGGATACGAGCAGTACTTC	CSVGRMGGYEQYF
16	-	TRBV19	many	TRBJ2-7	TGTGCCAGTAGTATAGAGGGGCGAGGAGGGACCTACGAGCAGTACTTC	CASSIEGRGGTYEQYF
14	TRBD1	TRBV7-3	many	TRBJ1-2	TGTGCCAGCAGCTTAACGAAGGGGGCGAATGGCTACACCTTC	CASSLTKGANGYTF
15	TRBD1	TRBV6-2/TRBV6-3	-	TRBJ2-7	TGTGCCAGCAGCCAACAGACAGGGGGTAACTACGAGCAGTACTTC	CASSQQTGGNYEQYF
13	-	TRBV7-4	many	TRBJ2-3	TGTGCCAGCAGCTTACGGGCCCCAGATACGCAGTATTTT	CASSLRAPDTQYF
14	-	TRBV6-5	many	TRBJ1-5	TGTGCCAGCAGCCTCGCGGTGATGAATCCTCCCCAGCATTTT	CASSLAVMNPPQHF
17	-	TRBV7-2	many	TRBJ1-2	TGTGCCAGCAGCTTAGAGGCCCGGGGGTGGACTGTGCATGGCTACACCTTC	CASSLEARGWTVHGYTF
13	-	TRBV6-5	many	TRBJ2-1	TGTGCCAGCAGTACGACTAGTTACAATGAGCAGTTCTTC	CASSTTSYNEQFF
11	-	TRBV11-2	many	TRBJ2-1	TGTGCCACCAGGACCTACAATGAGCAGTTCTTC	CATRTYNEQFF
13	-	TRBV14	many	TRBJ2-2	TGTGCCAGCAGCAAGCAGGGGTACGGGGAGCTGTTTTTT	CASSKQGYGELFF
14	-	TRBV18	many	TRBJ2-3	TGTGCCAGCTCACCACTTGGCGGCACAGATACGCAGTATTTT	CASSPLGGTDTQYF